In this sample, the clone carrying this T cell receptor (beta chain) turned up a few times. Its antigen remains unknown. Some clones are missing from TCRdb's copy, which holds only in-frame ones; the method was immunoSEQ multiplex PCR. The sample includes fewer than 70,000 clones, 89% of them seen just once. Documented time point: week 11, during vaccination. Each dose delivered 300 ug of mutant IDH1 20-mer peptide subcutaneously with imiquimod. Each donor presented with a new WHO grade 3 or 4 astrocytoma that tested IDH1-mutant and showed ATRX loss. The entry originates in a study of a mutant IDH1 vaccine in newly diagnosed glioma. Background on the study: Radiotherapy alone preceded vaccination by 4-6 weeks; alternatively, vaccination started with temozolomide cycles. Previous treatment comprised radiotherapy, temozolomide, or both, mostly both. Notes on the study in general: Immune responses induced by vaccination arose in 93.3% of the patients.

V lost 1 base and J lost 5, with 10 bases in between. CDR1 and CDR2 (germline): MGHRA, YSYEKL. This CDR3 contains 14 residues. This TCR derives from a man between 35 and 55 years old with glioma. The sequenced sample was PBMCs, obtained from a glioma patient whose treatment included an IDH1 peptide vaccine. The genes are TRBV4-1 and TRBJ2-3; D unclear. This CDR3 reads CASSQARKIDTQYF. CDR3 coding DNA: TGCGCCAGCAGCCAAGCGAGAAAGATAGATACGCAGTATTTT.